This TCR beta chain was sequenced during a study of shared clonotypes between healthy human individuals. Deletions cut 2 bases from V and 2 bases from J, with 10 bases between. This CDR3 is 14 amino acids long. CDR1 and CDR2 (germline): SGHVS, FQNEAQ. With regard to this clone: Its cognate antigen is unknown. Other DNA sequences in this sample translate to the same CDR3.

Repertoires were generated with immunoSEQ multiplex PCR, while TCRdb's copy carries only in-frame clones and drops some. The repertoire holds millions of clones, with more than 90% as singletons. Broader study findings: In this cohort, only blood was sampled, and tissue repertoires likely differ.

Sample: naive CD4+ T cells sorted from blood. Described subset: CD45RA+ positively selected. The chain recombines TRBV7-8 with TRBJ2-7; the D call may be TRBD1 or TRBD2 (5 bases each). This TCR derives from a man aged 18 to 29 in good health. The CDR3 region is CASSLTGTTYEQYF. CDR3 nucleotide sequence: TGTGCCAGCAGCTTAACCGGGACCACCTACGAGCAGTACTTC.